The entry that follows covers one T cell receptor (beta chain) sequence. Its antigen is undetermined. Germline values: CDR1 WNHNN, CDR2 SYGVQD (reference sequence). There are 14 residues in the CDR3. The trim removed 8 bases at V and 0 bases at J, leaving 4 bases unmatched. The sample originates from a study of cytomegalovirus exposure and HLA in healthy donors. Study observations and caveats: High sensitivity and specificity were reportedly achieved when the classifier diagnosed cytomegalovirus status. Follow-up analysis later connected one missense variant in DCLRE1C with trimming of TCR beta V- and J-genes. Most observed TCR sequences were rare, whereas some public TCRs were detected in many donors.

Vbeta (60) and Jbeta (13) primers were used in the PCR. Using immunoSEQ multiplex PCR, the repertoire was profiled, and TCRdb retains in-frame clones only, with some absent. This sample has around 110,000 clones, with more than 65% found just once. Sequenced sample: PBMCs. This chain links TRBV10-1 with TRBJ1-3, with 7 bases fitting TRBD1. This TCR derives from a woman aged 25 to 45 in good health and CMV-seronegative. The CDR3 is CASSGTASGNTIYF. The DNA for the CDR3 is TGCGCCAGCTCCGGGACAGCCTCTGGAAACACCATATATTTT.